This T cell receptor beta chain was retrieved from a study of T cell responses to AZD1222 COVID-19 vaccine. Across the study: Combined were second doses at about 4 or about 12 weeks. Study-wide findings and caveats: Receipt of two AZD1222 doses was followed by a rise in Spike-specific TCR breadth and depth. Without day 14 samples, only post-peak T cell repertoires were studied. Baseline serology detected seropositivity in only six or seven AZD1222 recipients.

Produced via immunoSEQ multiplex PCR; TCRdb's table is partial and in-frame only. The sample carries some 120,000 clones, around 92% recorded once. As regards this clone: Antigen specificity is unknown.

V was clipped by 7 bases and J by 2 bases, with 15 bases between them. Germline V gives CDR1 LNHDA, CDR2 SQIVND (reference sequence). The CDR3 extends over 15 amino acids. The chain links TRBV19 to TRBJ2-1; D remains unclear. This receptor was taken from an adult in good health. Sample: peripheral blood, taken on day 0 of AZD1222 vaccination. CDR3 loop: CASTKSIWTYNEQFF. CDR3 sequence (DNA): TGTGCCAGTACAAAGTCAATCTGGACCTACAATGAGCAGTTCTTC.